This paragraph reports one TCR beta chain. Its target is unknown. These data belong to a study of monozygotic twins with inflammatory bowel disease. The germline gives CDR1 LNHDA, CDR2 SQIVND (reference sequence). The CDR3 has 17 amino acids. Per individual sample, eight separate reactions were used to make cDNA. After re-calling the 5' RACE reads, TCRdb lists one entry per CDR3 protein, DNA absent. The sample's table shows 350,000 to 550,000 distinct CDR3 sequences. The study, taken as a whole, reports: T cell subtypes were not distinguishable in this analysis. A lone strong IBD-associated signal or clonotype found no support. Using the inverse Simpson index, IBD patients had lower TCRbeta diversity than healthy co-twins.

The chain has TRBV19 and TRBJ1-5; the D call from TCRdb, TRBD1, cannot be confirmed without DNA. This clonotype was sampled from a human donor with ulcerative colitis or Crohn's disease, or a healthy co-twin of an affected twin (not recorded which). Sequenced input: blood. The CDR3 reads CASRTTGGAYSNQPQHF.